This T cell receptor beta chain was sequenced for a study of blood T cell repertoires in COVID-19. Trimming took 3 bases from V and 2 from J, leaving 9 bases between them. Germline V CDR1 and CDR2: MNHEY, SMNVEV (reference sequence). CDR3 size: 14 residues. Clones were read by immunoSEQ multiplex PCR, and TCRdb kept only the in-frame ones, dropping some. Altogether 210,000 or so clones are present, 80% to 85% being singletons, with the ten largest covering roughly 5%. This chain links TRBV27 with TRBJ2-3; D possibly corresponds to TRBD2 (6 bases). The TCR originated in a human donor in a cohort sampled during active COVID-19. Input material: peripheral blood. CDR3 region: CASSFRGVTDTQYF. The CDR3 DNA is TGTGCCAGCAGTTTCCGCGGGGTCACAGATACGCAGTATTTT.